A single sample is the source of the 14 T cell receptor beta chains below, sequenced in a study of blood T cell repertoires in COVID-19. Repertoires were generated with immunoSEQ multiplex PCR, while TCRdb's copy carries only in-frame clones and drops some. In the table there are approximately 300,000 clones, about nine tenths of which are singletons. The specimen was peripheral blood. The source is a man aged 45 to 65 with active or convalescent COVID-19.

The chain joins TRBV6-6 to TRBJ1-5, with TRBD1 matching 7 bases. Germline V CDR1 and CDR2: MNHNY, SVGAGI (reference sequence). V shed 8 bases and J 5 bases; nucleotides not matched to a gene: 6. The CDR3 has 13 amino acids. The chain's CDR3 is CASSYDRDQPQHF. For the CDR3, the DNA is TGTGCCAGCTCCTACGACAGGGATCAGCCCCAGCATTTT.

V usage is TRBV7-2 and J usage is TRBJ2-7, with TRBD2 identical over 8 bases. CDR3 length: 15 residues. Germline V gene lookup returns CDR1 SGHTA and CDR2 FQGNSA. Trimming at V came to 5 bases and at J to 2 bases, leaving 8 bases not matched to a gene. CDR3 loop: CASSPQRGPAYEQYF. CDR3 sequence (DNA): TGTGCCAGCAGCCCCCAGCGGGGGCCCGCCTACGAGCAGTACTTC.

J is TRBJ1-4 and V is TRBV28; D possibly corresponds to TRBD1 (5 bases). The germline CDR1 and CDR2 sequences are MDHEN and SYDVKM. The CDR3 has 15 residues. V dropped 5 bases and J dropped 0 bases, with 10 bases sitting between them. CDR3 nucleotide sequence: TGTGCCAGCAGTGACAGCCGTTCAACTAATGAAAAACTGTTTTTT. Its protein product is CASSDSRSTNEKLFF.

The chain has TRBV18 and TRBJ1-1; D is undetermined. The germline V gene encodes CDR1 KGHSH and CDR2 LQKENI. CDR3 length: 19 amino acids. V was clipped by 5 bases and J by 1 base, with 26 bases between them. The CDR3 loop reads CASSFQGFGPGRANTEAFF. CDR3 bases: TGTGCCAGCTCATTCCAAGGCTTTGGGCCGGGAAGGGCGAACACTGAAGCTTTCTTT.

The J gene is TRBJ2-5, the V gene TRBV11-3; TRBD2 matches at 8 bases. V gave up 3 bases and J gave up 1 base; unmatched junction bases: 10. The germline V gene encodes CDR1 SGHNT and CDR2 YENEEA. The CDR3 is 17 amino acids. CDR3: CASSLGAGRAGQETQYF. The CDR3 DNA sequence: TGTGCCAGCAGCTTGGGTGCCGGGAGGGCCGGCCAAGAGACCCAGTACTTC.

The chain uses TRBV5-1 and TRBJ2-1, with TRBD1 as a possible D gene (5 bases). The V gene lost 0 bases and the J gene lost 2 bases, with 12 bases spanning the gap. Germline lookup yields CDR1 SGHRS and CDR2 YFSETQ. This CDR3 has 16 amino acids. The CDR3 sequence is CASSLAPRATYNEQFF. The DNA of the CDR3 is TGCGCCAGCAGCTTGGCCCCCAGGGCTACCTACAATGAGCAGTTCTTC.

Worth noting for this clone: This sample also contains other DNA sequences that code for the same CDR3. The V gene is TRBV19, the J gene TRBJ2-3; D is ambiguous. This CDR3 region has 12 residues. Germline CDR1 is LNHDA and CDR2 is SQIVND (reference sequence). Trimming pared 6 bases from V and 0 bases from J, leaving 4 bases between. CDR3 DNA sequence: TGTGCCAGTAGCCCGAGCACAGATACGCAGTATTTT. Protein: CASSPSTDTQYF.

The rearrangement joins TRBV5-1 to TRBJ2-7; no clear D. Looked up from germline, CDR1 is SGHRS and CDR2 is YFSETQ. The CDR3 sequence is 14 residues long. The ends were cut back, 4 bases at V and 2 bases at J, with 13 bases in the middle. The CDR3 DNA reads as TGCGCCAGCAGCCCAGACTCGTCTGCCTACGAGCAGTACTTC. It yields the protein CASSPDSSAYEQYF.

The rearrangement links TRBV24-1 to TRBJ2-2, with 9 nucleotides matching TRBD1. The CDR3 spans 17 residues. Germline CDR1 and CDR2: KGHDR and SFDVKD. V dropped 0 bases and J dropped 3; count of bases not matched to a gene: 4. The CDR3: CATSDLQGQGDTGELFF. The CDR3 DNA sequence: TGTGCCACCAGTGATTTGCAGGGACAGGGCGACACCGGGGAGCTGTTTTTT.

The chain employs TRBV7-9 and TRBJ1-2; 9 bases map to TRBD1. This CDR3 comprises 14 residues. Germline V gene lookup returns CDR1 SEHNR and CDR2 FQNEAQ (reference sequence). V shed 0 bases and J 6 bases; nucleotides not matched to a gene: 2. The CDR3 nucleotides are TGTGCCAGCAGCTTAGCGGACAGGGGCAATGGCTACACCTTC. Protein product: CASSLADRGNGYTF.

V gene TRBV5-4 combines with J gene TRBJ1-1; D gene uncertain. Germline loops: CDR1 SGHNT, CDR2 YYREEE (reference sequence). V dropped 0 bases and J dropped 3 bases, with 9 bases sitting between them. The CDR3 loop spans 14 amino acids. CDR3 coding DNA: TGTGCCAGCAGCTTGGAAGGAGGGTACACTGAAGCTTTCTTT. Protein product: CASSLEGGYTEAFF.

As concerns this clone: In the same sample, other DNA sequences code for this CDR3. CDR3 protein: CSAAQGTNTEAFF. Written as DNA, the CDR3 is TGCAGCGCTGCCCAGGGGACGAACACTGAAGCTTTCTTT. This chain links TRBV29-1 with TRBJ1-1, with D possibly matching TRBD1 (6 bases). Germline values: CDR1 SQVTM, CDR2 ANQGSEA. V lost 7 bases, J lost 1 base, and 13 bases lay in between. This CDR3 region has 13 residues.

This sequence joins TRBV27 and TRBJ1-5; D ambiguous. CDR1 MNHEY and CDR2 SMNVEV come from the germline V gene (reference sequence). CDR3 size: 15 residues. Trimming pared 2 bases from V and 5 bases from J, leaving 13 bases between. CDR3 nucleotide sequence: TGTGCCAGCAGTTTAGGTTTCGGGGATTATCAGCCCCAGCATTTT. Translating it yields CASSLGFGDYQPQHF.

This chain connects TRBV27 to TRBJ2-4, with a tentative D call TRBD2 (7 bases). This CDR3 spans 15 amino acids. Trimming cost V 2 bases and J 4 bases, with 12 bases left between them. Germline CDR1 is MNHEY and CDR2 is SMNVEV (reference sequence). The CDR3 DNA reads as TGTGCCAGCAGTTTACGGGGGGCCGGGAAAAACATTCAGTACTTC. This translates into CASSLRGAGKNIQYF.